The 4 T cell receptor beta chains presented below share a single source sample, sequenced in a study of blood T cell repertoires in COVID-19. Sequencing was performed with immunoSEQ multiplex PCR; in TCRdb, only in-frame clones are kept and a portion is missing. The sample records about 110,000 clones, approximately 65% being singletons. Sequencing input: peripheral blood. These receptors all come from a woman aged 60-75 years with acute or convalescent COVID-19.

The chain employs TRBV4-1 and TRBJ2-3; tentatively, D is TRBD1 (6 bases). Germline lookup yields CDR1 MGHRA and CDR2 YSYEKL. V dropped 7 bases and J dropped 4 bases, with 24 bases sitting between them. The CDR3 runs 17 residues. DNA of the CDR3: TGCGCCAGCAACCATGGGGATCCGGGACAAGGGCCAGATACGCAGTATTTT. Translation: CASNHGDPGQGPDTQYF.

Only one count was recorded for this clone. The chain recombines TRBV9 with TRBJ1-2, with a tentative D call TRBD1 (6 bases). Germline CDR1 and CDR2: SGDLS and YYNGEE. Trimming stripped 0 bases from V and 5 bases from J, with 23 bases between. The CDR3 extends over 18 amino acids. The CDR3 DNA reads as TGTGCCAGCAGCGTAGGAAGTGCCGCGCAGGGGATTTCGTATGGCTACACCTTC. Protein sequence: CASSVGSAAQGISYGYTF. Filled out from reference TRBV9 and TRBJ1-2, the complete variable domain reads DSGVTQTPKHLITATGQRVTLRCSPRSGDLSVYWYQQSLDQGLQFLIQYYNGEERAKGNILERFSAQQFPDLHSELNLSSLELGDSALYFCASSVGSAAQGISYGYTFGSGTRLTVV.

The CDR3 nucleotides read TGTGCCAGCAGCGGGACAGGGCGAGGCGAAAAACTGTTTTTT. Encoded protein: CASSGTGRGEKLFF. The chain combines TRBV5-4 with TRBJ1-4, with 9 bases matching TRBD1. Per the germline V gene, CDR1 is SGHNT and CDR2 is YYREEE (reference sequence). The CDR3 is 14 residues long. Unmatched junction bases numbered 6, after V lost 4 bases and J lost 8 bases.

With regard to this clone: A junction boundary mismatches the germline segment, possibly from a read error. The chain recombines TRBV7-9 with TRBJ1-5; 9 positions agree with TRBD1. The CDR3 covers 12 residues. Per germline, CDR1 SEHNR and CDR2 FQNEAQ (reference sequence). CDR3 DNA: TGTGCCAGCAGCTCGACGGACAGGGGCCTGTATTTT. Amino acids: CASSSTDRGLYF.